These 20 T cell receptor beta chains were all obtained from the same sample, sequenced in a study of blood T cell repertoires in COVID-19. Generated by immunoSEQ multiplex PCR, the TCRdb table keeps only in-frame clones and is missing some. The sample yields approximately 240,000 clones, around 80% seen once. Sequenced input: peripheral blood. The receptor source for this set is a woman aged 60-75 years who had recovered from COVID-19.

The genes are TRBV6-1 and TRBJ2-3; D may be TRBD1 (7 bases). This CDR3 contains 14 residues. Germline V gene lookup returns CDR1 MNHNS and CDR2 SASEGT. The germline V and J ends were trimmed by 2 bases and 5 bases, with 11 bases remaining between them. The CDR3 protein is CASSEPQGGDTQYF. CDR3 coding DNA: TGTGCCAGCAGTGAACCCCAGGGGGGAGATACGCAGTATTTT.

This chain joins TRBV6-4 and TRBJ2-7, with D maybe TRBD2 (5 bases). The germline gives CDR1 MRHNA, CDR2 SNTAGT. The CDR3 contains 13 residues. Trimming removed 2 bases from V and 6 bases from J, with 11 bases in between. The chain's CDR3 is CASSDGSYGEQYF. CDR3 sequence (DNA): TGTGCCAGCAGTGACGGGAGCTACGGCGAGCAGTACTTC.

The J gene is TRBJ1-4, the V gene TRBV2; TRBD1 might be the D (6 bases). This CDR3 has 16 amino acids. CDR1 SNHLY and CDR2 FYNNEI come from the germline V gene. V was pared by 6 bases and J by 0 bases, with 14 bases between. For the CDR3, the DNA is TGTGCCAGCAGCGGGACAACAGTTGCAACTAATGAAAAACTGTTTTTT. Amino acids: CASSGTTVATNEKLFF.

The V gene is TRBV7-6, the J gene TRBJ2-7, with 7 nucleotides matching TRBD1. Germline lookup yields CDR1 SGHVS and CDR2 FNYEAQ. The CDR3 extends over 13 amino acids. V lost 5 bases, J lost 3 bases, and 4 bases stayed unmatched. The DNA for the CDR3 is TGTGCCAGCAGCCAGGGACAGTACTACGAGCAGTACTTC. As protein: CASSQGQYYEQYF.

This sequence joins TRBV30 and TRBJ2-1, with D maybe TRBD1 (6 bases). The V gene lost 5 bases and the J gene lost 1 base, with 9 bases spanning the gap. CDR1 is GTSNPN and CDR2 is SVGIG in the germline V gene (reference sequence). The CDR3 extends over 13 amino acids. The CDR3 DNA reads as TGTGCCTGGGGACAGTTTTCCTACAATGAGCAGTTCTTC. This translates into CAWGQFSYNEQFF. Together with reference TRBV30 and TRBJ2-1, the CDR3 gives the full variable domain: SQTIHQWPATLVQPVGSPLSLECTVEGTSNPNLYWYRQAAGRGLQLLFYSVGIGQISSEVPQNLSASRPQDRQFILSSKKLLLSDSGFYLCAWGQFSYNEQFFGPGTRLTVL.

This clone was counted only a few times. This chain connects TRBV4-2 to TRBJ1-2; tentative D call: TRBD1 (5 bases). The CDR3 is 13 residues long. The V and J ends lost 2 bases and 11 bases respectively, with 15 bases between them. Looked up from germline, CDR1 is LGHNA and CDR2 is YNFKEQ. The CDR3 is CASSQRATVDYTF. CDR3 nucleotide sequence: TGTGCCAGCAGCCAACGGGCGACAGTGGATTACACCTTC.

This clone came up a few times. The chain has TRBV19 and TRBJ2-1, with D tentatively TRBD2 (6 bases). Per germline, CDR1 LNHDA and CDR2 SQIVND (reference sequence). V was cut by 3 bases and J by 4 bases, with 13 bases left in between. This CDR3 comprises 15 residues. The CDR3 DNA follows: TGTGCCAGTAGTATGAGGAGGGGCTCATACAATGAGCAGTTCTTC. Protein: CASSMRRGSYNEQFF.

This sequence joins TRBV6-1 and TRBJ1-4, with D possibly being TRBD1 (5 bases). From germline, CDR1 is MNHNS and CDR2 SASEGT. The CDR3 sequence is 14 residues long. The ends were cut back, 3 bases at V and 3 bases at J, with 8 bases in the middle. The CDR3 nucleotides read TGTGCCAGCAGTGACCAGGGTTCTAATGAAAAACTGTTTTTT. Translating it yields CASSDQGSNEKLFF.

This sequence joins TRBV20-1 and TRBJ1-1; D remains ambiguous. Deletions cut 3 bases from V and 1 base from J, with 9 bases between. Germline V gene lookup returns CDR1 DFQATT and CDR2 SNEGSKA (reference sequence). CDR3 length: 13 amino acids. The DNA for the CDR3 is TGCAGTGCTAGTAAACCGAGGAACACTGAAGCTTTCTTT. Its translation: CSASKPRNTEAFF.

This clone was observed once. The V and J genes are TRBV15 and TRBJ2-5; maybe TRBD2 (5 bases). V was shortened by 4 bases and J by 2 bases, with 17 bases between the two germline ends. The CDR3 is made up of 16 amino acids. Germline loops: CDR1 LNHNV, CDR2 YYDKDF (reference sequence). CDR3 nucleotide sequence: TGTGCCACCAGCACCCTCCAGGACCGACTACAAGAGACCCAGTACTTC. Translating it yields CATSTLQDRLQETQYF. The whole variable domain, remainder taken from reference TRBV15 and TRBJ2-5, is DAMVIQNPRYQVTQFGKPVTLSCSQTLNHNVMYWYQQKSSQAPKLLFHYYDKDFNNEADTPDNFQSRRPNTSFCFLDIRSPGLGDTAMYLCATSTLQDRLQETQYFGPGTRLLVL.

This chain uses TRBV7-2 with TRBJ2-3; unclear D gene. V dropped 5 bases and J dropped 2 bases, with 11 bases sitting between them. The CDR3 has 14 amino acids. CDR1 and CDR2 (germline): SGHTA, FQGNSA. This CDR3 is CASSPGFFTDTQYF. For the CDR3, the DNA is TGTGCCAGCAGCCCCGGGTTCTTCACAGATACGCAGTATTTT. Looking up the rest from reference TRBV7-2 and TRBJ2-3 gives the full variable domain: GAGVSQSPSNKVTEKGKDVELRCDPISGHTALYWYRQSLGQGLEFLIYFQGNSAPDKSGLPSDRFSAERTGGSVSTLTIQRTQQEDSAVYLCASSPGFFTDTQYFGPGTRLTVL.

The sample holds one count of this clone. The V gene is TRBV11-1, the J gene TRBJ2-3, with a weak D call TRBD1 (6 bases). Trimming pared 3 bases from V and 3 bases from J, leaving 10 bases between. The CDR3 length is 14 residues. Germline V gene sequence: CDR1 SGHAT, CDR2 FQDESV (reference sequence). The CDR3 DNA is TGTGCCAGCAGCTTTAGGCAGGGGACAGATACGCAGTATTTT. This translates into CASSFRQGTDTQYF. The whole variable domain, remainder taken from reference TRBV11-1 and TRBJ2-3, is EAEVAQSPRYKITEKSQAVAFWCDPISGHATLYWYRQILGQGPELLVQFQDESVVDDSQLPKDRFSAERLKGVDSTLKIQPAELGDSAMYLCASSFRQGTDTQYFGPGTRLTVL.

This clone was picked up one time. The chain combines TRBV30 with TRBJ2-2; 7 nucleotides match TRBD1. The germline V gene encodes CDR1 GTSNPN and CDR2 SVGIG (reference sequence). The CDR3 covers 14 residues. Trimming took 7 bases from V and 6 from J; bases not matched to a gene: 11. The CDR3 spells CALARDSVSGELFF. In DNA, the CDR3 is TGTGCCTTGGCCCGGGACAGTGTCTCCGGGGAGCTGTTTTTT.

The chain employs TRBV30 and TRBJ2-3, with TRBD2 matching over 10 bases. Germline lookup yields CDR1 GTSNPN and CDR2 SVGIG (reference sequence). Trimming at V came to 8 bases and at J to 6 bases, leaving 5 bases not matched to a gene. The CDR3 sequence is 12 residues long. CDR3 protein: CAATSGVDTQYF. CDR3 nucleotides: TGTGCCGCCACTAGCGGGGTGGATACGCAGTATTTT.

This sequence joins TRBV12-2 and TRBJ1-2; the table's D call TRBD1 went unverified against the DNA. TRBV12-2 is flagged as a pseudogene. The CDR3 is made up of 17 amino acids. The CDR3 loop is CASRAKAPGQGAHGYTF. In DNA form, the CDR3 reads TGTGCAAGTCGCGCAAAGGCCCCGGGACAGGGGGCTCATGGCTACACCTTC.

The gene calls are TRBV5-4 and TRBJ1-1; 10 bases match TRBD1. Unmatched junction bases numbered 10, after V lost 4 bases and J lost 4 bases. The germline CDR1 and CDR2 sequences are SGHNT and YYREEE (reference sequence). The CDR3 extends over 16 amino acids. Written as DNA, the CDR3 is TGTGCCAGCAGCCCTCGACAGGGGGCGCGGAGCACTGAAGCTTTCTTT. Amino acid sequence: CASSPRQGARSTEAFF.

This clone has only a few counts. The chain employs TRBV9 and TRBJ2-7; TRBD2 matches at 11 bases. V lost 2 bases, J lost 4 bases, and 2 bases stayed unmatched. The germline CDR1 and CDR2 sequences are SGDLS and YYNGEE. This CDR3 region has 14 residues. The CDR3 bases are TGTGCCAGCAGCGTGACTAGCGGGGTTTACGAGCAGTACTTC. It specifies CASSVTSGVYEQYF.

The chain carries TRBV7-9 and TRBJ1-1; no definite D call. Trimming pared 3 bases from V and 3 bases from J, leaving 20 bases between. Germline CDR1 and CDR2: SEHNR and FQNEAQ (reference sequence). The CDR3 spans 17 residues. The chain's CDR3 is CASSFPPQPLGDTEAFF. CDR3 coding DNA: TGTGCCAGCAGCTTCCCTCCTCAGCCCCTCGGGGACACTGAAGCTTTCTTT.

V usage is TRBV3-1 (or the pseudogene TRBV3-2) and J usage is TRBJ1-1; 7 nucleotides agree with TRBD1. There are 16 residues in the CDR3. The V and J ends lost 0 bases and 5 bases, in that order; junction bases with no gene match: 9. In germline, CDR1 is LGHDT, CDR2 YNNKEL (reference sequence). CDR3 coding DNA: TGTGCCAGCAGCCAAGATCGGAGAGGGGGCAGGACTGAAGCTTTCTTT. It is translated as CASSQDRRGGRTEAFF.

This chain links TRBV2 with TRBJ2-7; 7 bases are shared with TRBD2. V was pared by 6 bases and J by 4 bases, with 6 bases of the junction left unmatched. The CDR3 length is 13 residues. The germline CDR1 and CDR2 sequences are SNHLY and FYNNEI. The DNA of the CDR3 is TGTGCCAGCAGGCCGGGACTACGATACGAGCAGTACTTC. It yields the protein CASRPGLRYEQYF.